This T cell receptor beta chain came from a study of blood T cell repertoires in COVID-19. On the study more broadly: The United States, Italy and Spain provided the acute and convalescent COVID-19 samples. The analysed material was cDNA or gDNA that came from T cells, B-cell-depleted T cells, or PBMCs.

Study processing details: The authors estimated nucleated cell counts from reference gene primer amplification. Clones were read by immunoSEQ multiplex PCR, and TCRdb kept only the in-frame ones, dropping some. V, J and clone size were drawn from that table, and D and trimming were deduced from the DNA. The sample comprises some 200,000 clones, approximately 87% of which are singletons, and roughly 2.5% rests with the top ten. Germline CDR1 and CDR2: MNHEY and SMNVEV (reference sequence). V was cut by 6 bases and J by 0 bases, with 8 bases left in between. The CDR3 runs to 13 residues. The clonotype comes from a man aged 40-50 years with active or convalescent COVID-19. The chain combines TRBV27 with TRBJ2-5; no clear D gene. Specimen: peripheral blood. CDR3 nucleotides: TGTGCCAGCAGCCTTTTGTACCAAGAGACCCAGTACTTC. It yields the protein CASSLLYQETQYF.